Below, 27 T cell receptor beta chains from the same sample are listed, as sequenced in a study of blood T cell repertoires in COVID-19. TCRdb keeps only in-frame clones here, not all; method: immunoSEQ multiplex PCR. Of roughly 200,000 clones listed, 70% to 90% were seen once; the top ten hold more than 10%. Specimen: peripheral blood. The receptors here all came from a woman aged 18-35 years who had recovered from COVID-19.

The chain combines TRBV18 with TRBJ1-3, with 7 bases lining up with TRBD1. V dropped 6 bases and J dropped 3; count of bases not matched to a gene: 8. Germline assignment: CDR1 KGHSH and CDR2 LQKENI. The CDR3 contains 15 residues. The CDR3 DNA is TGTGCCAGCTCGCTTGCGCAGGGGGTTGGAAACACCATATATTTT. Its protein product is CASSLAQGVGNTIYF.

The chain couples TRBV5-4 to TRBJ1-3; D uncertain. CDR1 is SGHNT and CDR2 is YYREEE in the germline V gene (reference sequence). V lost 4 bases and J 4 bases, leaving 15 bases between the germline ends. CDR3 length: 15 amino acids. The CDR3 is CASSPWSNRGNTIYF. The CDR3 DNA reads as TGTGCCAGCAGCCCCTGGTCGAACAGAGGAAACACCATATATTTT.

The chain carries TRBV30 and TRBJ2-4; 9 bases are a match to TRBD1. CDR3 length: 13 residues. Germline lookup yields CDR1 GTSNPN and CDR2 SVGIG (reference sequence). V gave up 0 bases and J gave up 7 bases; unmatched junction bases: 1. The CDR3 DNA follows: TGTGCCTGGAGTGTGGGACAGGGCAACATTCAGTACTTC. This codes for CAWSVGQGNIQYF.

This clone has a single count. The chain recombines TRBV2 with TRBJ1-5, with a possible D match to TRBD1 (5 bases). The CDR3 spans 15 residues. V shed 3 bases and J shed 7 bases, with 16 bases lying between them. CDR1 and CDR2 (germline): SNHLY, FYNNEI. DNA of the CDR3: TGTGCCAGCAGTGAGGGGGGGGAGAAAACGCAGCCCCAGCATTTT. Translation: CASSEGGEKTQPQHF.

CDR3 bases: TGTGCCAGCAGCTTAGGACTTATCACCTACGAGCAGTACTTC. Translation gives CASSLGLITYEQYF. The V gene is TRBV7-2, the J gene TRBJ2-7; D gene unclear. CDR1 is SGHTA, CDR2 FQGNSA, per germline. V was cut by 1 base and J by 2 bases, with 9 bases left in between. The CDR3 length is 14 residues.

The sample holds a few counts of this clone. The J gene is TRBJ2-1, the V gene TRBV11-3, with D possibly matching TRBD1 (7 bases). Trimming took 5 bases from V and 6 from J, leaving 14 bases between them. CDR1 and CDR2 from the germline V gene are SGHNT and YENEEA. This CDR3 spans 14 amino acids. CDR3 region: CASSPRRDSNEQFF. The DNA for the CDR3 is TGTGCCAGCAGCCCAAGGAGGGACAGCAATGAGCAGTTCTTC.

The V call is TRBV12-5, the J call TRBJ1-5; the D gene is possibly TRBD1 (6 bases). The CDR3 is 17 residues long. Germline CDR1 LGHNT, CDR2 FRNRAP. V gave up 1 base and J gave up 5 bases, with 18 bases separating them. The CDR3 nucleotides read TGTGCTAGTGGTTTGGGGTCGGACAGCGTCTCGTATCAGCCCCAGCATTTT. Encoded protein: CASGLGSDSVSYQPQHF.

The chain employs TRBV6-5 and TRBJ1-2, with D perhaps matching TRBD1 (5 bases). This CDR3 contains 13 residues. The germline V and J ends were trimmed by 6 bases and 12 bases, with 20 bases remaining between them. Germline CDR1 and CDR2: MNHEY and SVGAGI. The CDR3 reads CASSQVRKAGNTF. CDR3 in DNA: TGTGCCAGCAGCCAAGTGCGTAAGGCAGGGAACACCTTC.

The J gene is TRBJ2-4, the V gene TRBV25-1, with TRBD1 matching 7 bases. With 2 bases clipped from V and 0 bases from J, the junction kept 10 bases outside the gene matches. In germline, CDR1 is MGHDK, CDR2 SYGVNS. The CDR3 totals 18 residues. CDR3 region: CASSEQQGPQLAKNIQYF. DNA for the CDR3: TGTGCCAGCAGTGAACAACAGGGGCCCCAACTAGCCAAAAACATTCAGTACTTC. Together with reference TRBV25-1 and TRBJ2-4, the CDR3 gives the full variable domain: EADIYQTPRYLVIGTGKKITLECSQTMGHDKMYWYQQDPGMELHLIHYSYGVNSTEKGDLSSESTVSRIRTEHFPLTLESARPSHTSQYLCASSEQQGPQLAKNIQYFGAGTRLSVL.

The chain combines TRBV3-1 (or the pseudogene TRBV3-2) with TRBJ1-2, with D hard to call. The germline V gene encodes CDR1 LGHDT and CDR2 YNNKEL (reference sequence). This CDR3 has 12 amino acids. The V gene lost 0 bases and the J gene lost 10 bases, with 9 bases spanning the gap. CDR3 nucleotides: TGTGCCAGCAGCCAAGACTCGAGGGCCTACACCTTC. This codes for CASSQDSRAYTF.

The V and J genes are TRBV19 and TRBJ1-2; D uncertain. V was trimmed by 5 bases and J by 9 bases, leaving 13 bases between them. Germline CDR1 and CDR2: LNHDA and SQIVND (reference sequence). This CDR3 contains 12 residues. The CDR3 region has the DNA TGTGCCAGTAGTGTATATTCCAGGAGCTACACCTTC. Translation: CASSVYSRSYTF.

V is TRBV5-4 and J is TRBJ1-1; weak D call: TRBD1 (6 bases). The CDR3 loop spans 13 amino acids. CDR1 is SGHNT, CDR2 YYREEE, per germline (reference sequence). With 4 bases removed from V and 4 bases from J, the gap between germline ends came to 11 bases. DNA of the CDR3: TGTGCCAGCAGCATCACAGGGAGCACTGAAGCTTTCTTT. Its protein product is CASSITGSTEAFF.

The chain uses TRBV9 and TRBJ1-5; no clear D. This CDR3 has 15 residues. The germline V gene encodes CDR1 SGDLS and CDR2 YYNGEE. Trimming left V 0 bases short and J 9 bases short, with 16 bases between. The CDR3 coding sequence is TGTGCCAGCAGCGTAGGGCGGGGTCGAGAATGGCCCCAGCATTTT. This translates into CASSVGRGREWPQHF.

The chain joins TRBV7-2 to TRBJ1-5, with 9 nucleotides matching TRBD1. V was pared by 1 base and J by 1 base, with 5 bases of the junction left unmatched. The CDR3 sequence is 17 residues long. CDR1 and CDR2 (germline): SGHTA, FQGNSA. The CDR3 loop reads CASSLGTGALSNQPQHF. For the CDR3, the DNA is TGTGCCAGCAGCTTAGGGACAGGGGCTTTAAGCAATCAGCCCCAGCATTTT.

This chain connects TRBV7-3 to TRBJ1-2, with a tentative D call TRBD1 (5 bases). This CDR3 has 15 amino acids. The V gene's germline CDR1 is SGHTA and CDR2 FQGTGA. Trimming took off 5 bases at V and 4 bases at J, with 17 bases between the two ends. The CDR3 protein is CASSLHGGTGYGYTF. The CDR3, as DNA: TGTGCCAGCAGCCTACACGGGGGGACCGGCTATGGCTACACCTTC.

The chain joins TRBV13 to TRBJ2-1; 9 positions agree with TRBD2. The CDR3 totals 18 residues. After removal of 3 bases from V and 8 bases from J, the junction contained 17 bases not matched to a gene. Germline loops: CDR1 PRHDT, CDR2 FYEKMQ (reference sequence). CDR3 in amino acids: CASSFDSARSGSNHEQFF. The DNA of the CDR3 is TGTGCCAGCAGCTTTGATAGCGCTCGTAGCGGGAGTAATCATGAGCAGTTCTTC. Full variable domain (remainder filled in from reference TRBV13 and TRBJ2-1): AAGVIQSPRHLIKEKRETATLKCYPIPRHDTVYWYQQGPGQDPQFLISFYEKMQSDKGSIPDRFSAQQFSDYHSELNMSSLELGDSALYFCASSFDSARSGSNHEQFFGPGTRLTVL.

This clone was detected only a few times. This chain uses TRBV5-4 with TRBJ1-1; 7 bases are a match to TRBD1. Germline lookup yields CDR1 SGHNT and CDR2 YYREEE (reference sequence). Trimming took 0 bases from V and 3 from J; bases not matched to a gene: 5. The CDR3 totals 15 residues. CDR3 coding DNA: TGTGCCAGCAGCTTGGGAGCACAGGGGTACACTGAAGCTTTCTTT. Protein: CASSLGAQGYTEAFF. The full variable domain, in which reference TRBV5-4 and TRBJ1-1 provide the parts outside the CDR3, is ETGVTQSPTHLIKTRGQQVTLRCSSQSGHNTVSWYQQALGQGPQFIFQYYREEENGRGNFPPRFSGLQFPNYSSELNVNALELDDSALYLCASSLGAQGYTEAFFGQGTRLTVV.

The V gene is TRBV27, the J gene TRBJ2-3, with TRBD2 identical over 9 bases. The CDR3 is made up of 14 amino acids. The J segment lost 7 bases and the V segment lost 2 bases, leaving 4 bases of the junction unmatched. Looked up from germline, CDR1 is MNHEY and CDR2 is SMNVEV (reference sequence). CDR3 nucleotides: TGTGCCAGCAGTTTAACCAGCGGGAGGTATACGCAGTATTTT. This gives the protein CASSLTSGRYTQYF.

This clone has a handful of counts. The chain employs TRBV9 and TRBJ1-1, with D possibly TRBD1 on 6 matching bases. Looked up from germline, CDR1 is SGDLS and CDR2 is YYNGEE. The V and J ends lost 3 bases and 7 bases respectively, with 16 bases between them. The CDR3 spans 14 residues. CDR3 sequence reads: CASSAYRDFGEAFF. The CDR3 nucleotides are TGTGCCAGCAGCGCTTACAGGGATTTTGGTGAAGCTTTCTTT.

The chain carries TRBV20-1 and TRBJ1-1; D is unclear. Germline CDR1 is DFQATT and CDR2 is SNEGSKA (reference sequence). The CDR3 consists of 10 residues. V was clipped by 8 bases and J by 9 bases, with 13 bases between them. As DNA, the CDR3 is TGCAGTAGTCAAGCGATAAAAGCTTTCTTT. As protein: CSSQAIKAFF.

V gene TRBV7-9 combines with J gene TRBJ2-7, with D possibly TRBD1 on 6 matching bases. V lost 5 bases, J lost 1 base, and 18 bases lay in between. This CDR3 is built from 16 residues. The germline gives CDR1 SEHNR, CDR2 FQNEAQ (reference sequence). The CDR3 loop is CASSPSRQAWSYEQYF. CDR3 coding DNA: TGTGCCAGCAGCCCATCCCGACAGGCCTGGTCCTACGAGCAGTACTTC. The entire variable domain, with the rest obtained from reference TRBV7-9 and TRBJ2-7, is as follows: DTGVSQNPRHKITKRGQNVTFRCDPISEHNRLYWYRQTLGQGPEFLTYFQNEAQLEKSRLLSDRFSAERPKGSFSTLEIQRTEQGDSAMYLCASSPSRQAWSYEQYFGPGTRLTVT.

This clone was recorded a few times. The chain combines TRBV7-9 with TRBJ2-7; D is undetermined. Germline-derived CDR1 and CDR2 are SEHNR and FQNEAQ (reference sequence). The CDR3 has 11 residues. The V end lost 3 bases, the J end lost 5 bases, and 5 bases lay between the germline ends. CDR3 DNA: TGTGCCAGCAGCTTTGGAGACGAGCAGTACTTC. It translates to CASSFGDEQYF.

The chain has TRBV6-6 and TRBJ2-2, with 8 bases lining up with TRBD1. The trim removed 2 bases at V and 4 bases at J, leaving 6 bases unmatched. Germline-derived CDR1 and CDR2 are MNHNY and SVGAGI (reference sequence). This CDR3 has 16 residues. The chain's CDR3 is CASSYPTGGSTGELFF. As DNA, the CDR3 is TGTGCCAGCAGTTACCCCACAGGGGGTTCCACCGGGGAGCTGTTTTTT.

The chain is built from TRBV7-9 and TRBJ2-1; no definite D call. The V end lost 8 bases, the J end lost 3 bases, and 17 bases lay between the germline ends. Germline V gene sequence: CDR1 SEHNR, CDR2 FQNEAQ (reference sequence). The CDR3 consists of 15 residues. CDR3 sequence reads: CASASKTSFYNEQFF. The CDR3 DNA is TGTGCCAGCGCCTCGAAGACTTCATTCTACAATGAGCAGTTCTTC.

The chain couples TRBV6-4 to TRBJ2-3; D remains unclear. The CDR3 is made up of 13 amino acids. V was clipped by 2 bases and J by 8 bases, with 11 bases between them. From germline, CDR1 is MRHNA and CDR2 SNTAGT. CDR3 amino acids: CASSDALTGTQYF. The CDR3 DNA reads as TGTGCCAGCAGTGACGCTCTTACTGGTACGCAGTATTTT.

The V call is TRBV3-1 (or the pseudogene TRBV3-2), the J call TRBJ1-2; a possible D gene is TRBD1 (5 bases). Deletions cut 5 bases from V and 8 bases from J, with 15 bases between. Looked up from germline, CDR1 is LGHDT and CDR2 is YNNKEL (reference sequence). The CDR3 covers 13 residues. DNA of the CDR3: TGTGCCAGCAGCGACGCGGGACTTTCAGGCTACACCTTC. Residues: CASSDAGLSGYTF.

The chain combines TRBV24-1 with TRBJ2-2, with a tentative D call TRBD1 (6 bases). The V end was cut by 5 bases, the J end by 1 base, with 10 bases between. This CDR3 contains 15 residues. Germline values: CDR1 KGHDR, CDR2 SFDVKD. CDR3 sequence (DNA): TGTGCCACCAGTGGGGGACAACAGAACACCGGGGAGCTGTTTTTT. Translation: CATSGGQQNTGELFF.